This record concerns one T cell receptor beta chain sequence. The target antigen is unknown. Germline loops: CDR1 SSHAT, CDR2 FNYEAQ (reference sequence). The CDR3 length is 16 residues. This record belongs to a study of monozygotic twins with inflammatory bowel disease. Study-wide results and caveats: By inverse Simpson index, TCRbeta diversity was lower in IBD patients than in healthy co-twins. Repertoire similarity was not found to differ between concordant and discordant twins, possibly from limited power.

TCR libraries were prepared from about 3.5 ug total RNA each. TCRdb reprocessed the 5' RACE reads and keeps a single row for each CDR3 protein, giving no DNA. The specimen's table records 40,000 to 45,000 distinct CDR3 sequences. Sequencing used blood. The origin of this receptor is a human donor with ulcerative colitis or Crohn's disease, or a healthy co-twin of an affected twin (not recorded which). The chain combines TRBV7-7 with TRBJ2-3; TCRdb designates TRBD1, a call that cannot be tested without DNA. The CDR3: CASSPNPRGHTDTQYF.